This T cell receptor (beta chain) emerged from a study of beta chain features in type 1 diabetes. One heparinised draw of blood, averaging roughly 110 mL, came from each donor. A sort by CD45RO/CCR7/CD25/CD127/CD95/CD27 yielded CD4+ naive, central memory, regulatory and stem cell-like memory cells. The CDR3 extends over 15 amino acids. Germline V gives CDR1 SGHTA, CDR2 FQGNSA. V lost 3 bases and J 0 bases, leaving 11 bases between the germline ends. Study-level points and caveats: TCRB CDR3s from Type 1 diabetes patients were moderately but significantly shorter in all four CD4+ subsets. In comparison with healthy donors, patients had naive, central memory and Treg TCRB repertoires that appeared more similar.

Expressed TCRB transcripts were sequenced after all isolated RNA was converted to cDNA. TCRdb's copy holds only in-frame clones and misses some; the assay was immunoSEQ multiplex PCR. Here the sample spans about 140,000 clones, 6.9% being singletons. This clone occurred a few times. Antigen specificity is unknown. Sequencing was carried out using central memory CD4+ T cells from blood. The TCR originated in a young woman in good health. The rearrangement uses TRBV7-2 and TRBJ1-2, with D possibly being TRBD1 (5 bases). In DNA, the CDR3 is TGTGCCAGCAGCTTCGGACAAAACTCTAACTATGGCTACACCTTC. This encodes CASSFGQNSNYGYTF. Variable domain in full (rest from reference TRBV7-2 and TRBJ1-2): GAGVSQSPSNKVTEKGKDVELRCDPISGHTALYWYRQSLGQGLEFLIYFQGNSAPDKSGLPSDRFSAERTGGSVSTLTIQRTQQEDSAVYLCASSFGQNSNYGYTFGSGTRLTVV.